This TCR beta chain originates from a study of control samples from healthy donors and cancer patients. V shed 2 bases and J shed 1 base, with 11 bases lying between them. The CDR3 runs to 15 residues. Germline V gives CDR1 SGHTA, CDR2 FQGNSA. Sequencing used immunoSEQ multiplex PCR; TCRdb keeps in-frame clones, though not all of them. The table shows about 130,000 clones, with approximately 92% occurring only once. The chain employs TRBV7-2 and TRBJ1-1; D unresolved. Specimen: PBMCs. The clonotype originates from an older man with head and neck cancer. CDR3 sequence: CASSLIRAPNTEAFF. The CDR3 DNA sequence: TGTGCCAGCAGCTTAATCCGAGCTCCGAACACTGAAGCTTTCTTT.